Below, 23 T cell receptor beta chains from the same sample are listed, as sequenced in a study of T cells after yellow fever vaccination. TCRdb fed the 5' RACE reads into MiXCR, producing one record per CDR3 protein. The sample records roughly 140,000 distinct CDR3 sequences, 7.7% being singletons. The sample was CD4+ T cells sorted from PBMCs, taken 5 days after the yellow fever booster vaccination. The receptors were sampled from a man aged 30 to 39 who received the YFV17D yellow fever vaccine.

In its sample, this clonotype was seen many times. The V and J genes are TRBV5-1 and TRBJ2-1, with 11 bases aligning to TRBD2. V lost 0 bases, J lost 8 bases, and 7 bases stayed unmatched. The CDR3 totals 16 residues. Germline CDR1 SGHRS, CDR2 YFSETQ. The CDR3 DNA is TGCGCCAGCAGCTTGGAAATAGCGGGAGGGATCGATGAGCAGTTCTTC. The encoded protein is CASSLEIAGGIDEQFF.

This clonotype was seen at least ten times. This chain connects TRBV27 to TRBJ1-4; a possible D gene is TRBD1 (5 bases). V was shortened by 2 bases and J by 8 bases, with 12 bases between the two germline ends. This CDR3 is 14 amino acids long. Looked up from germline, CDR1 is MNHEY and CDR2 is SMNVEV (reference sequence). The DNA for the CDR3 is TGTGCCAGCAGTTTAGGGCAGGGCGACGAAAAACTGTTTTTT. Its protein product is CASSLGQGDEKLFF.

The chain combines TRBV30 with TRBJ1-6, with a possible D match to TRBD1 (6 bases). Trimming pared 3 bases from V and 14 bases from J, leaving 20 bases between. CDR3 length equals 14 residues. Germline CDR1 and CDR2: GTSNPN and SVGIG (reference sequence). The CDR3 sequence: CAWRTGTPGVALHF. In DNA, the CDR3 is TGTGCCTGGAGGACCGGGACACCGGGAGTGGCCCTCCACTTT.

This clonotype was observed many times. V gene TRBV29-1 combines with J gene TRBJ2-7; 12 bases agree with TRBD1. Losses at the gene ends were 4 bases for V and 5 bases for J; bases not matched to a gene: 9. CDR3 length: 15 amino acids. Per the germline V gene, CDR1 is SQVTM and CDR2 is ANQGSEA. The CDR3 nucleotides are TGCAGCGTTGGAGTCCGGGACAGGGGGCGGGACGAGCAGTACTTC. This translates into CSVGVRDRGRDEQYF.

Ten or more counts support this clonotype. The chain recombines TRBV5-6 with TRBJ2-7; tentative D call: TRBD2 (6 bases). CDR1 and CDR2 from the germline V gene are SGHDT and YYEEEE. Trimming removed 3 bases at V and 6 bases at J, with 13 bases between. This CDR3 has 13 amino acids. The CDR3 nucleotides read TGTGCCAGCAGCTCAGGAGGGTTGGGCGAGCAGTACTTC. This gives the protein CASSSGGLGEQYF.

This clonotype has at least ten counts. The V and J genes are TRBV12-3 or TRBV12-4 and TRBJ2-5; 10 bases agree with TRBD1. This CDR3 contains 16 residues. V shed 6 bases, J shed 0 bases, and the junction held 7 bases outside the gene matches. Written as DNA, the CDR3 is TGTGCCAGCAGCAGACAGGGGGCCGTTAACCAAGAGACCCAGTACTTC. Its translation: CASSRQGAVNQETQYF.

This clonotype was recorded at least ten times. V gene TRBV18 combines with J gene TRBJ2-5; the match to TRBD2 covers 7 bases. The J segment lost 2 bases and the V segment lost 3 bases, leaving 3 bases of the junction unmatched. Germline CDR1 is KGHSH and CDR2 is LQKENI. The CDR3 runs to 14 residues. The DNA of the CDR3 is TGTGCCAGCTCACCCGGAGCGGGGCAAGAGACCCAGTACTTC. This translates into CASSPGAGQETQYF.

This clonotype has more than one count but fewer than ten. The rearrangement uses TRBV6-2 or TRBV6-3 and TRBJ2-1; 8 positions agree with TRBD2. This CDR3 region has 15 residues. Germline values: CDR1 MNHEY, CDR2 SVGEGT. The V and J ends lost 4 bases and 8 bases, in that order; junction bases with no gene match: 10. Here the CDR3 reads CASSSRLANRDEQFF. The CDR3 DNA follows: TGTGCCAGCAGTTCGAGACTAGCGAATAGGGATGAGCAGTTCTTC.

Many counts were recorded for this clonotype. J is TRBJ2-5 and V is TRBV7-2; D is tentatively TRBD1 or TRBD2 (6 bases each). Looked up from germline, CDR1 is SGHTA and CDR2 is FQGNSA. The CDR3 spans 15 residues. The V end was cut by 5 bases, the J end by 4 bases, with 17 bases between. The CDR3 sequence is CASSPGGGRRETQYF. The CDR3 DNA reads as TGTGCCAGCAGCCCCGGAGGGGGTCGACGAGAGACCCAGTACTTC.

Many counts were recorded for this clonotype. The chain links TRBV20-1 to TRBJ2-3, with D unresolved. The CDR3 has 14 residues. Trimming removed 3 bases from V and 0 bases from J, with 10 bases in between. Germline CDR1 DFQATT, CDR2 SNEGSKA (reference sequence). For the CDR3, the DNA is TGCAGTGCTAGGCGGTCCCCTAGCACAGATACGCAGTATTTT. This translates into CSARRSPSTDTQYF.

This clonotype showed up many times. The V and J genes are TRBV6-5 and TRBJ1-2; TRBD1 matches 9 bases. The CDR3 is 16 residues long. Germline V gives CDR1 MNHEY, CDR2 SVGAGI. With V trimmed by 5 bases and J by 7 bases, 14 bases remained unmatched. As DNA, the CDR3 is TGTGCCAGCAGTCCACAGGCTCCGGGACAGGGTAGTGGCTACACCTTC. The encoded protein is CASSPQAPGQGSGYTF.

The table lists this clonotype with many counts. J is TRBJ2-1 and V is TRBV5-1, with 9 bases identical to TRBD2. Germline V gives CDR1 SGHRS, CDR2 YFSETQ. The CDR3 is 16 residues long. V shed 0 bases, J shed 7 bases, and the junction held 8 bases outside the gene matches. CDR3 amino acids: CASSLGLAGIWNEQFF. For the CDR3, the DNA is TGCGCCAGCAGCTTGGGGCTAGCGGGGATTTGGAATGAGCAGTTCTTC.

This clonotype was seen repeatedly, ten times or more. The chain carries TRBV24-1 and TRBJ2-1; 12 bases map to TRBD1. CDR1 is KGHDR, CDR2 SFDVKD, per germline. The ends lost 3 bases at V and 9 bases at J; junction bases unmatched: 8. The CDR3 contains 16 residues. DNA of the CDR3: TGTGCCACCAGTGATCCCGGGACAGGGGGCGAAGGTGAGCAGTTCTTC. This gives the protein CATSDPGTGGEGEQFF.

This clonotype was found many times. This chain uses TRBV18 with TRBJ2-5; the D gene is possibly TRBD2 (6 bases). Trimming stripped 3 bases from V and 2 bases from J, with 7 bases between. The CDR3 extends over 13 amino acids. Per the germline V gene, CDR1 is KGHSH and CDR2 is LQKENI. CDR3 loop: CASSPGLQETQYF. Here the CDR3 DNA reads TGTGCCAGCTCACCTGGACTACAAGAGACCCAGTACTTC.

This clonotype was recorded at least ten times. The rearrangement uses TRBV3-1 and TRBJ1-1; D remains unclear. Trimming left V 6 bases short and J 3 bases short, with 14 bases between. This CDR3 region has 14 residues. Germline V CDR1 and CDR2: LGHDT, YNNKEL (reference sequence). Here the CDR3 reads CASRGGPGYTEAFF. DNA for the CDR3: TGTGCCAGCAGAGGAGGCCCTGGTTACACTGAAGCTTTCTTT.

This clonotype was seen repeatedly, ten times or more. The chain carries TRBV12-3 or TRBV12-4 and TRBJ2-3; 10 bases fit TRBD2. CDR3 length: 16 residues. The V segment lost 6 bases and the J segment 4 bases; nucleotides outside the gene matches: 10. Here the CDR3 reads CASRPLAGVRADTQYF. CDR3 nucleotide sequence: TGTGCCAGCAGACCCCTAGCGGGAGTGAGAGCAGATACGCAGTATTTT.

Only a few counts were recorded for this clonotype. The chain joins TRBV7-2 to TRBJ1-1; TRBD1 aligns across 10 bases. J lost 1 base, V lost 1 base, and 3 bases had no gene match. Germline CDR1 is SGHTA and CDR2 is FQGNSA. CDR3 size: 16 residues. This CDR3 is CASSLGTGGRNTEAFF. CDR3 coding DNA: TGTGCCAGCAGCTTAGGGACAGGGGGAAGGAACACTGAAGCTTTCTTT. Full variable domain (rest looked up from reference TRBV7-2 and TRBJ1-1): GAGVSQSPSNKVTEKGKDVELRCDPISGHTALYWYRQSLGQGLEFLIYFQGNSAPDKSGLPSDRFSAERTGGSVSTLTIQRTQQEDSAVYLCASSLGTGGRNTEAFFGQGTRLTVV.

This clonotype was seen at least ten times. This chain connects TRBV6-5 to TRBJ2-3; the D call may be TRBD1 or TRBD2 (6 bases each). The CDR3 is 14 amino acids. In germline, CDR1 is MNHEY, CDR2 SVGAGI. The V end lost 9 bases, the J end lost 9 bases, and 22 bases lay between the germline ends. The DNA of the CDR3 is TGTGCCAGGCAGTTGGAGGGGGGACCGGGGACGCAGTATTTT. As protein: CARQLEGGPGTQYF.

This clonotype showed up many times. This chain uses TRBV27 with TRBJ2-7; 9 nucleotides line up with TRBD2. Losses at the gene ends were 5 bases for V and 4 bases for J; bases not matched to a gene: 9. The CDR3 consists of 15 residues. In germline, CDR1 is MNHEY, CDR2 SMNVEV (reference sequence). The CDR3 DNA reads TGTGCCAGCAGTGAGGGACTAGCTGAAGAATACGAGCAGTACTTC. Its protein product is CASSEGLAEEYEQYF.

This clonotype was recorded at least ten times. The junction shows a germline mismatch at one end, possibly a read error. As DNA, the CDR3 is TGTGCCAGCAGCCCCGACAGGGCCTCCGACGAGCAGTACTTC. It codes for CASSPDRASDEQYF. The chain is built from TRBV7-2 and TRBJ2-7, with 7 bases aligning to TRBD1. This CDR3 has 14 amino acids. CDR1 and CDR2 (germline): SGHTA, FQGNSA.

In its sample, this clonotype was seen many times. This chain joins TRBV15 and TRBJ2-2; D is possibly TRBD1 (6 bases). Trimming shortened V by 5 bases and J by 6 bases, and 13 bases separated the two germline ends. Germline V gene sequence: CDR1 LNHNV, CDR2 YYDKDF (reference sequence). The CDR3 is 14 amino acids. The CDR3 coding sequence is TGTGCCACCAGCTTCAGGGGTGTCCCCGGGGAGCTGTTTTTT. Its translation is CATSFRGVPGELFF.

This clonotype was observed at least ten times. V and J are TRBV20-1 and TRBJ2-3, with D tentatively TRBD2 (6 bases). V lost 5 bases and J 5 bases, leaving 14 bases between the germline ends. This CDR3 comprises 13 residues. Germline V gene data show CDR1 as DFQATT and CDR2 as SNEGSKA (reference sequence). The CDR3 spells CSAPTRAGDTQYF. In DNA, the CDR3 is TGCAGTGCTCCTACCCGAGCGGGAGATACGCAGTATTTT.

This clonotype occurred many times. This rearrangement joins TRBV20-1 to TRBJ1-1; no clear D. V lost 3 bases to trimming and J lost 4 bases, with 12 bases between them. Germline CDR1 is DFQATT and CDR2 is SNEGSKA (reference sequence). The CDR3 is 13 amino acids. The CDR3 loop reads CSASLGGVTEAFF. The DNA for the CDR3 is TGCAGTGCTAGTCTGGGTGGGGTCACTGAAGCTTTCTTT.